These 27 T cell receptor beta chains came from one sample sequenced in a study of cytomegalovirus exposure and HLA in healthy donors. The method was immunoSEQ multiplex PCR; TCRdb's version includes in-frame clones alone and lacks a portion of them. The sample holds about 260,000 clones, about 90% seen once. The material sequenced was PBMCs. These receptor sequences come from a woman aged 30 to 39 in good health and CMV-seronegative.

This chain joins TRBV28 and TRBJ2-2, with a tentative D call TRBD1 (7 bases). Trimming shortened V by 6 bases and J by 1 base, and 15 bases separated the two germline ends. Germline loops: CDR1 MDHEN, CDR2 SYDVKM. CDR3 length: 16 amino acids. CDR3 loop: CASSLRQGGNTGELFF. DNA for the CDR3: TGTGCCAGCAGCCTCCGACAGGGAGGGAACACCGGGGAGCTGTTTTTT.

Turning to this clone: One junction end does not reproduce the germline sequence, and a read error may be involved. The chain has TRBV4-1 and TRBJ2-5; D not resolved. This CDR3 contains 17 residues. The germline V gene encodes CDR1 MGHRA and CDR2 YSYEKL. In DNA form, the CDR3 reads TGCGCCAGCAGCCAAGATGGTTCTTTCAGTCCAAGAGAGGCCCAGTACTTC. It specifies CASSQDGSFSPREAQYF.

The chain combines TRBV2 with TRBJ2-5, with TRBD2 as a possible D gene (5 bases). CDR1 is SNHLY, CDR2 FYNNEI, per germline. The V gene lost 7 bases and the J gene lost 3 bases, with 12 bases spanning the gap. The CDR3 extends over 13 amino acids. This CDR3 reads CASTGLGEETQYF. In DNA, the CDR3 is TGTGCCAGCACGGGCCTCGGGGAAGAGACCCAGTACTTC. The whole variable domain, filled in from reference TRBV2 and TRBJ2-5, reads EPEVTQTPSHQVTQMGQEVILRCVPISNHLYFYWYRQILGQKVEFLVSFYNNEISEKSEIFDDQFSVERPDGSNFTLKIRSTKLEDSAMYFCASTGLGEETQYFGPGTRLLVL.

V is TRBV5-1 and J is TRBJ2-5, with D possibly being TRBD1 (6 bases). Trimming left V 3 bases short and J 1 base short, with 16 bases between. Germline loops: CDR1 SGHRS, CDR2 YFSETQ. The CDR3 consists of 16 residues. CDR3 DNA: TGCGCCAGCAGCTCCCCGAGTTTGGGGGCCCAAGAGACCCAGTACTTC. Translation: CASSSPSLGAQETQYF.

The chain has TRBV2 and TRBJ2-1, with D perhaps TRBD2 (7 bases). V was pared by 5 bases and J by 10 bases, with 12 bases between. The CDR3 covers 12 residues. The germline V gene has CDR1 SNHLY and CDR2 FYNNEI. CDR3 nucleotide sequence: TGTGCCAGCAGTCTAGGGGGAGGGGAGCAGTTCTTC. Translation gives CASSLGGGEQFF. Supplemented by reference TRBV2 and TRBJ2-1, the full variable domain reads EPEVTQTPSHQVTQMGQEVILRCVPISNHLYFYWYRQILGQKVEFLVSFYNNEISEKSEIFDDQFSVERPDGSNFTLKIRSTKLEDSAMYFCASSLGGGEQFFGPGTRLTVL.

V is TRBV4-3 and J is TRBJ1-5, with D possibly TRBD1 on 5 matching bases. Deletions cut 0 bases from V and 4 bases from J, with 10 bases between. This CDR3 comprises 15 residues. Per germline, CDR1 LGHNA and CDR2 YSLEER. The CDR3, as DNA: TGCGCCAGCAGCCAAGATCCTGGGGCGAATCAGCCCCAGCATTTT. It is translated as CASSQDPGANQPQHF.

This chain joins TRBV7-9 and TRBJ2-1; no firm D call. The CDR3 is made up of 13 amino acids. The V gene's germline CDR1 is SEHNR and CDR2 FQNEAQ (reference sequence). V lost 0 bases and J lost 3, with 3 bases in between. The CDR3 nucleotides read TGTGCCAGCAGCTTAGCAGACTACAATGAGCAGTTCTTC. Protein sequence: CASSLADYNEQFF.

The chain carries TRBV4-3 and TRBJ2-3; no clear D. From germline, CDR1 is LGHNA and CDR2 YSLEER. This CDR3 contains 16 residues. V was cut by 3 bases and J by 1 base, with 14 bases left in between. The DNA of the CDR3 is TGCGCCAGCAGCCATGGCTCAGTTCGGGGCACAGATACGCAGTATTTT. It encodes CASSHGSVRGTDTQYF.

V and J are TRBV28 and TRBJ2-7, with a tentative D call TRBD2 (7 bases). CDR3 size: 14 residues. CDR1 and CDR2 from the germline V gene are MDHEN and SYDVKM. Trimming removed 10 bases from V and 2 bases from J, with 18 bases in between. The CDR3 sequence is CAITRRGGAYEQYF. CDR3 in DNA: TGTGCCATCACCCGTAGGGGGGGGGCCTACGAGCAGTACTTC.

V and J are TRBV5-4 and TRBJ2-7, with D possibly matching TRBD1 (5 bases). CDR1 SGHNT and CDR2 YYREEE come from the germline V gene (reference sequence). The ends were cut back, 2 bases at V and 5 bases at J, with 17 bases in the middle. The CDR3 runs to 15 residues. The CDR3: CASSLPRRARDEQYF. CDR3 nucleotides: TGTGCCAGCAGCTTACCCCGCAGGGCTCGCGACGAGCAGTACTTC.

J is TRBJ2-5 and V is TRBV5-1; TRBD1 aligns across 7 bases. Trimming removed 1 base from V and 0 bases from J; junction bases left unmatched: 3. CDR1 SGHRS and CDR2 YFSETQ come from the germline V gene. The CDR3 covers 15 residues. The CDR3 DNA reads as TGCGCCAGCAGCTTGAGGGACAGATACCAAGAGACCCAGTACTTC. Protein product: CASSLRDRYQETQYF.

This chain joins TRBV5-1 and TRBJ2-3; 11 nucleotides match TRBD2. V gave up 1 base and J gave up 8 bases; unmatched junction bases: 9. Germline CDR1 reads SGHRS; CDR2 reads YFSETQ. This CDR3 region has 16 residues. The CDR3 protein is CASSLYTSGSGGTQYF. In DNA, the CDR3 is TGCGCCAGCAGCTTGTATACTAGCGGGAGTGGGGGTACGCAGTATTTT.

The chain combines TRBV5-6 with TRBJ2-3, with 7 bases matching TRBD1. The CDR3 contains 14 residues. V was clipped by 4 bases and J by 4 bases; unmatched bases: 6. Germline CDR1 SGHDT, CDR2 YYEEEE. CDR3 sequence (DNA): TGTGCCAGCAGCATTACAGGGGTTGCAGATACGCAGTATTTT. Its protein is CASSITGVADTQYF.

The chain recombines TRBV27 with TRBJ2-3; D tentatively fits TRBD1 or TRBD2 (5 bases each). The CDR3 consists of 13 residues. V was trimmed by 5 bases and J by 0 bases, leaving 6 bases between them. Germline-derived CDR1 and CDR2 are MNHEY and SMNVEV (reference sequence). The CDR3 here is CASSEGSTDTQYF. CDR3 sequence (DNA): TGTGCCAGCAGTGAGGGGAGCACAGATACGCAGTATTTT.

The CDR3: CSVSGTGIPDTQYF. For the CDR3, the DNA is TGCAGCGTCAGCGGGACAGGGATCCCAGATACGCAGTATTTT. This chain links TRBV29-1 with TRBJ2-3, with 9 bases matching TRBD1. This CDR3 is 14 amino acids long. The germline gives CDR1 SQVTM, CDR2 ANQGSEA. Losses at the gene ends were 6 bases for V and 4 bases for J; bases not matched to a gene: 8.

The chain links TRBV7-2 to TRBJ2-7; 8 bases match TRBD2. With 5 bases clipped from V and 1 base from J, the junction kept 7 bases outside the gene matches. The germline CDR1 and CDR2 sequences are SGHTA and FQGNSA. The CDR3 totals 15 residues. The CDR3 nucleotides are TGTGCCAGCAGCCTCACTCGACTAGCGTCCTACGAGCAGTACTTC. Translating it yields CASSLTRLASYEQYF. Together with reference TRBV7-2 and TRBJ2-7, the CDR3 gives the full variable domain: GAGVSQSPSNKVTEKGKDVELRCDPISGHTALYWYRQSLGQGLEFLIYFQGNSAPDKSGLPSDRFSAERTGGSVSTLTIQRTQQEDSAVYLCASSLTRLASYEQYFGPGTRLTVT.

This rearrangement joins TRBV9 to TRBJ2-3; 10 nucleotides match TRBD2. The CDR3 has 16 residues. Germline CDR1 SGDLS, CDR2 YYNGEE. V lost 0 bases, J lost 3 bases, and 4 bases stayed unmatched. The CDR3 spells CASSVASGRGTDTQYF. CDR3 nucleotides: TGTGCCAGCAGCGTAGCTAGCGGGAGAGGTACAGATACGCAGTATTTT.

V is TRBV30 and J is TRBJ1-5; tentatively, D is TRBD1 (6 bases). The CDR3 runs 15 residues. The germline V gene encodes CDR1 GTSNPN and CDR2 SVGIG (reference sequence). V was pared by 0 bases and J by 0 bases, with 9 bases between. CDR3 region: CAWSVTGASNQPQHF. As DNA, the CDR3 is TGTGCCTGGAGTGTCACGGGGGCTAGCAATCAGCCCCAGCATTTT.

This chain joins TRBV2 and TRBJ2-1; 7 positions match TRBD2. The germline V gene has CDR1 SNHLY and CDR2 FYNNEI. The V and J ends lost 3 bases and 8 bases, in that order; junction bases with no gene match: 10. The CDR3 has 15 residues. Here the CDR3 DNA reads TGTGCCAGCAGTGAGCCGGGCAGGGCGGGGGATGAGCAGTTCTTC. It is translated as CASSEPGRAGDEQFF.

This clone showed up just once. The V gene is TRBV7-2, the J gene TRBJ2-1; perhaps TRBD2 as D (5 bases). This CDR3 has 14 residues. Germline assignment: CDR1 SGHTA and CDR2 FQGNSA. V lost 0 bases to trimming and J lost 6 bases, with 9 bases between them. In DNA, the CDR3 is TGTGCCAGCAGCTTAGCGGGAGTCATCAATGAGCAGTTCTTC. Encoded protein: CASSLAGVINEQFF.

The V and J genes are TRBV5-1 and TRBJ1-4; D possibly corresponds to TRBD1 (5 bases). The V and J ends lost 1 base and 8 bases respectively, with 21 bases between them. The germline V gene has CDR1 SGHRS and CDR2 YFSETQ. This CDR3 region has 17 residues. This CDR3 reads CASSLNGGADAGEKLFF. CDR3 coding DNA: TGCGCCAGCAGCTTGAATGGAGGGGCGGACGCGGGGGAAAAACTGTTTTTT. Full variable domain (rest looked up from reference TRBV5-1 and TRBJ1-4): KAGVTQTPRYLIKTRGQQVTLSCSPISGHRSVSWYQQTPGQGLQFLFEYFSETQRNKGNFPGRFSGRQFSNSRSEMNVSTLELGDSALYLCASSLNGGADAGEKLFFGSGTQLSVL.

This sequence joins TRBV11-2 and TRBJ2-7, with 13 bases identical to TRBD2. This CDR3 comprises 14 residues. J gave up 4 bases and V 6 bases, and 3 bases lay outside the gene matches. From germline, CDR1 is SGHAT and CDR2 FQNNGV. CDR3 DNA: TGTGCCAGCAGACTAGCGGGAGGGCCATACGAGCAGTACTTC. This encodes CASRLAGGPYEQYF.

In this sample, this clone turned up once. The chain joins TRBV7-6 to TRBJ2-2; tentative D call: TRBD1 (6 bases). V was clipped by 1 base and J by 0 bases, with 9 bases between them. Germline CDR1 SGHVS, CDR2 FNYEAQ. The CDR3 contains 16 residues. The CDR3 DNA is TGTGCCAGCAGCTTAGTTGGGGGCTCGAACACCGGGGAGCTGTTTTTT. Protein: CASSLVGGSNTGELFF.

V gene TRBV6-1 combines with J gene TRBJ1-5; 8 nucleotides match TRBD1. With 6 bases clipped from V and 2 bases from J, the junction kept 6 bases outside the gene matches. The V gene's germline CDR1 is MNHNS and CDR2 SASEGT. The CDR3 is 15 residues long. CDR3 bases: TGTGCCAGCAGGGGAGACAGGGGAGGCAATCAGCCCCAGCATTTT. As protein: CASRGDRGGNQPQHF.

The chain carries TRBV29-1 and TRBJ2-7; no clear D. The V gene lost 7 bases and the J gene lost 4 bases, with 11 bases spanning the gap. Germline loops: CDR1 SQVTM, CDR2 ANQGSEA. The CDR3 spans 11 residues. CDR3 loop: CSGGYGYEQYF. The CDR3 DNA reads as TGCAGCGGGGGATATGGTTACGAGCAGTACTTC.

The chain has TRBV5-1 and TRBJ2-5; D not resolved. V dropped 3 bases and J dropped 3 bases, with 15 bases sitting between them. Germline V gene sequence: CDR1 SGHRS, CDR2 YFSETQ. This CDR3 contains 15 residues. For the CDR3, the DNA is TGCGCCAGCAGCTCCCCGGTTGAGCTTAAAGAGACCCAGTACTTC. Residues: CASSSPVELKETQYF.

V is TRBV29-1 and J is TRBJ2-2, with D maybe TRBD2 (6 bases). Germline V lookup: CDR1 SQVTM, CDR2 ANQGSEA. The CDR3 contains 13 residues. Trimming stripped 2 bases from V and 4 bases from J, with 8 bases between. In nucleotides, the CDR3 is TGCAGCGTTGAAAGGGAGGTCACCGGGGAGCTGTTTTTT. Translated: CSVEREVTGELFF.